Shown below are 10 T cell receptor beta chains from a single sample sequenced in a study of CD8 T cells in ankylosing spondylitis. Using its own MiXCR run on the 5' RACE reads, TCRdb lists one record per CDR3 protein. The top ten clones hold 35% to 50% of a sample with about 40,000 distinct CDR3 sequences, about 15% of them seen once. What was sequenced was blood. These receptors were taken from a male donor with ankylosing spondylitis or in good health (not recorded which).

This clonotype was seen a few times. The chain has TRBV24-1 and TRBJ2-7; TRBD2 matches at 12 bases. The length of the CDR3 is 13 residues. V gave up 10 bases and J gave up 4 bases; unmatched junction bases: 4. CDR1 is KGHDR and CDR2 is SFDVKD in the germline V gene. Here the CDR3 reads CATATSGSYEQYF. The CDR3 DNA follows: TGTGCCACGGCGACTAGCGGGAGTTACGAGCAGTACTTC.

This clonotype came up a few times. The V call is TRBV6-5, the J call TRBJ2-3; D possibly corresponds to TRBD2 (7 bases). CDR1 is MNHEY and CDR2 is SVGAGI in the germline V gene. The V end was cut by 2 bases, the J end by 0 bases, with 9 bases between. This CDR3 has 15 amino acids. The CDR3 sequence: CASSYRGASTDTQYF. The CDR3 DNA is TGTGCCAGCAGTTACCGGGGGGCTAGCACAGATACGCAGTATTTT.

A few counts support this clonotype. J is TRBJ1-1 and V is TRBV20-1, with TRBD1 matching over 7 bases. The CDR3 totals 12 residues. Germline CDR1 and CDR2: DFQATT and SNEGSKA (reference sequence). Trimming took 3 bases from V and 4 from J; bases not matched to a gene: 2. CDR3 in amino acids: CSASRGVTEAFF. CDR3 nucleotides: TGCAGTGCTAGCAGGGGGGTCACTGAAGCTTTCTTT.

This clonotype was recorded a few times. This chain connects TRBV7-2 to TRBJ2-1; D could derive from TRBD1 or TRBD2 (5 bases each). V lost 1 base to trimming and J lost 5 bases, with 12 bases between them. The CDR3 is 15 residues long. CDR1 SGHTA and CDR2 FQGNSA come from the germline V gene. Here the CDR3 reads CASSLGGPMNNEQFF. CDR3 DNA sequence: TGTGCCAGCAGCTTAGGGGGACCGATGAACAATGAGCAGTTCTTC. Full variable domain (missing parts from reference TRBV7-2 and TRBJ2-1): GAGVSQSPSNKVTEKGKDVELRCDPISGHTALYWYRQSLGQGLEFLIYFQGNSAPDKSGLPSDRFSAERTGGSVSTLTIQRTQQEDSAVYLCASSLGGPMNNEQFFGPGTRLTVL.

A few counts support this clonotype. The junction departs from germline at one end; a sequencing error may be responsible. This chain connects TRBV7-7 to TRBJ2-1; 7 bases match TRBD1. There are 15 residues in the CDR3. Germline CDR1 reads SSHAT; CDR2 reads FNYEAQ (reference sequence). The CDR3 region is CASSSGDSSVNEQFF. The CDR3 DNA sequence: TGTGCTAGCAGCAGTGGGGACAGCTCAGTGAATGAGCAGTTCTTC.

This clonotype was observed a handful of times. The chain joins TRBV27 to TRBJ2-3; the D gene is possibly TRBD2 (5 bases). The CDR3 runs to 13 residues. CDR1 and CDR2 (germline): MNHEY, SMNVEV (reference sequence). The germline V and J ends were trimmed by 5 bases and 10 bases, with 16 bases remaining between them. The CDR3 region has the DNA TGTGCCAGCAGTCCGGGAACGTGGGAGCCGCAGTATTTT. Translating gives CASSPGTWEPQYF.

This clonotype appeared a few times. The DNA of the CDR3 is TGTGCCAGCAGCTACCGTACCGGGGAGCTGTTTTTT. As protein: CASSYRTGELFF. The chain couples TRBV6-5 to TRBJ2-2, with D unclear. V lost 6 bases and J 5 bases, leaving 7 bases between the germline ends. Germline values: CDR1 MNHEY, CDR2 SVGAGI. The CDR3 spans 12 residues.

CDR3 sequence: CSAFKQGKLAKNIQYF. DNA of the CDR3: TGCAGTGCTTTTAAACAGGGAAAACTAGCCAAAAACATTCAGTACTTC. V is TRBV20-1 and J is TRBJ2-4; D might be TRBD1 (6 bases). Per the germline V gene, CDR1 is DFQATT and CDR2 is SNEGSKA (reference sequence). The CDR3 runs 16 residues. V was trimmed by 5 bases and J by 0 bases, leaving 17 bases between them.

In its sample, this clonotype was seen a few times. The chain's CDR3 is CASRQITNYEQYF. The DNA of the CDR3 is TGCGCCAGCAGGCAGATAACCAACTACGAGCAGTACTTC. V and J are TRBV5-1 and TRBJ2-7; no definite D call. V was trimmed by 5 bases and J by 3 bases, leaving 12 bases between them. Germline V gives CDR1 SGHRS, CDR2 YFSETQ. This CDR3 is built from 13 residues.

This clonotype appeared a few times. The chain employs TRBV13 and TRBJ2-5; the D gene is possibly TRBD2 (5 bases). The CDR3 covers 14 residues. Trimming pared 5 bases from V and 5 bases from J, leaving 15 bases between. Germline values: CDR1 PRHDT, CDR2 FYEKMQ (reference sequence). The CDR3 DNA sequence: TGTGCCAGCAGCCCTCGTTTCGGGGATGAGACCCAGTACTTC. It yields the protein CASSPRFGDETQYF. Full variable domain (remainder filled in from reference TRBV13 and TRBJ2-5): AAGVIQSPRHLIKEKRETATLKCYPIPRHDTVYWYQQGPGQDPQFLISFYEKMQSDKGSIPDRFSAQQFSDYHSELNMSSLELGDSALYFCASSPRFGDETQYFGPGTRLLVL.